These 17 T cell receptor beta chains originate from one sample sequenced in a study of blood T cell repertoires in COVID-19. Profiled with immunoSEQ multiplex PCR; TCRdb holds only in-frame clones, not every one. The sample has fewer than 60,000 clones; more than 80% are singletons. Material for sequencing was peripheral blood. These receptors were collected from a man aged 55-75 years with acute or convalescent COVID-19.

This clone has a single count. The chain uses TRBV7-3 and TRBJ2-2; D gene unclear. V lost 5 bases to trimming and J lost 1 base, with 14 bases between them. Germline CDR1 reads SGHTA; CDR2 reads FQGTGA. The CDR3 runs 16 residues. CDR3 in amino acids: CASSPRVAGNTGELFF. As DNA, the CDR3 is TGTGCCAGCAGCCCCAGAGTGGCAGGGAACACCGGGGAGCTGTTTTTT.

The chain combines TRBV18 with TRBJ2-6; TRBD1 aligns across 9 bases. Per the germline V gene, CDR1 is KGHSH and CDR2 is LQKENI. CDR3 size: 17 residues. The trim removed 1 base at V and 1 base at J, leaving 2 bases unmatched. For the CDR3, the DNA is TGTGCCAGCTCACCACGGGGACAGGGATCTGGGGCCAACGTCCTGACTTTC. The encoded protein is CASSPRGQGSGANVLTF.

The V and J genes are TRBV10-1 and TRBJ1-2; D uncertain. V was pared by 3 bases and J by 4 bases, with 6 bases between. CDR3 length equals 12 residues. Germline CDR1 is WNHNN and CDR2 is SYGVQD (reference sequence). The CDR3 sequence is CASSDGAYGYTF. The CDR3 coding sequence is TGCGCCAGCAGTGACGGAGCCTATGGCTACACCTTC.

The V gene is TRBV27, the J gene TRBJ2-5; TRBD2 aligns across 7 bases. Germline CDR1 MNHEY, CDR2 SMNVEV (reference sequence). The trim removed 2 bases at V and 3 bases at J, leaving 9 bases unmatched. The CDR3 extends over 16 amino acids. DNA for the CDR3: TGTGCCAGCAGTTTAATTTCTGGGGGAGGGGAAGAGACCCAGTACTTC. Its protein product is CASSLISGGGEETQYF.

The chain links TRBV2 to TRBJ1-2; no reliable D call. Trimming left V 7 bases short and J 2 bases short, with 17 bases between. This CDR3 is built from 15 residues. Germline V CDR1 and CDR2: SNHLY, FYNNEI. The CDR3 loop is CASNLQPLRNYGYTF. The CDR3 DNA follows: TGTGCCAGCAACCTACAGCCTCTCCGCAACTATGGCTACACCTTC.

The chain carries TRBV9 and TRBJ2-2; the D gene is possibly TRBD1 (6 bases). The V end lost 0 bases, the J end lost 4 bases, and 13 bases lay between the germline ends. The germline gives CDR1 SGDLS, CDR2 YYNGEE. The CDR3 is made up of 16 amino acids. CDR3 sequence reads: CASSVATGIRTGELFF. CDR3 in DNA: TGTGCCAGCAGCGTAGCCACAGGGATCCGCACCGGGGAGCTGTTTTTT.

V and J are TRBV3-1 (or the pseudogene TRBV3-2) and TRBJ2-6; possible D gene TRBD1, 6 bases. Trimming removed 5 bases from V and 0 bases from J, with 17 bases in between. Germline values: CDR1 LGHDT, CDR2 YNNKEL (reference sequence). The CDR3 loop spans 18 amino acids. In DNA form, the CDR3 reads TGTGCCAGCAGCACGGACAGTGGCTCTCTCTCTGGGGCCAACGTCCTGACTTTC. Its protein product is CASSTDSGSLSGANVLTF.

This clone was picked up a small number of times. The CDR3 DNA reads as TGTGCCTGGAACGGGGGGACCACTGAAGCTTTCTTT. Its protein product is CAWNGGTTEAFF. This chain uses TRBV30 with TRBJ1-1; TRBD1 might be the D (5 bases). Germline CDR1 is GTSNPN and CDR2 is SVGIG (reference sequence). The ends were cut back, 4 bases at V and 4 bases at J, with 10 bases in the middle. This CDR3 has 12 amino acids.

V gene TRBV7-2 combines with J gene TRBJ2-1; the match to TRBD2 covers 7 bases. V was clipped by 4 bases and J by 10 bases; unmatched bases: 13. CDR1 is SGHTA and CDR2 is FQGNSA in the germline V gene. The CDR3 has 15 residues. This chain's CDR3 is CASSSRGGSRQEQFF. Here the CDR3 DNA reads TGTGCCAGCAGCTCGAGGGGCGGGAGCAGGCAGGAGCAGTTCTTC.

This chain's CDR3 is CASSLLAGGVTDTQYF. CDR3 coding DNA: TGCGCCAGCAGCCTTCTAGCGGGAGGTGTTACAGATACGCAGTATTTT. The chain has TRBV4-1 and TRBJ2-3, with 11 bases identical to TRBD2. The germline V gene encodes CDR1 MGHRA and CDR2 YSYEKL. The CDR3 runs to 16 residues. V trimming: 4 bases; J trimming: 3 bases; junction bases outside the gene matches: 6.

This clone was detected only once. V gene TRBV4-2 combines with J gene TRBJ2-3; TRBD1 matches 7 bases. The V gene's germline CDR1 is LGHNA and CDR2 YNFKEQ. V was clipped by 1 base and J by 2 bases; unmatched bases: 3. CDR3 length equals 15 residues. The CDR3 sequence is CASSQVGTVTDTQYF. Here the CDR3 DNA reads TGTGCCAGCAGCCAAGTAGGGACAGTCACAGATACGCAGTATTTT.

The chain uses TRBV24-1 and TRBJ1-5; TRBD1 might be the D (5 bases). V lost 7 bases and J 1 base, leaving 10 bases between the germline ends. Per germline, CDR1 KGHDR and CDR2 SFDVKD. This CDR3 region has 14 residues. The CDR3 DNA is TGTGCCACCAGCAGACAGACAAGCAATCAGCCCCAGCATTTT. It yields the protein CATSRQTSNQPQHF.

V usage is TRBV28 and J usage is TRBJ1-5; 7 nucleotides match TRBD1. Trimming at V came to 7 bases and at J to 3 bases, leaving 9 bases not matched to a gene. CDR1 and CDR2 from the germline V gene are MDHEN and SYDVKM. The CDR3 sequence is 15 residues long. As DNA, the CDR3 is TGTGCCAGCAATTCCGGGACAGTATACAATCAGCCCCAGCATTTT. Protein sequence: CASNSGTVYNQPQHF.

The genes are TRBV6-1 and TRBJ1-2; 10 bases fit TRBD1. The V gene end was trimmed by 2 bases and the J gene end by 7 bases; junction bases not matched to a gene: 7. The CDR3 consists of 15 residues. Germline V gene data show CDR1 as MNHNS and CDR2 as SASEGT. This CDR3 is CASSERGQGTGGYTF. CDR3 nucleotides: TGTGCCAGCAGTGAAAGGGGACAGGGGACGGGTGGCTACACCTTC.

This clone has a single count. The chain combines TRBV12-5 with TRBJ1-3; D is undetermined. Trimming pared 5 bases from V and 4 bases from J, leaving 30 bases between. Per the germline V gene, CDR1 is LGHNT and CDR2 is FRNRAP. The CDR3 has 20 amino acids. CDR3 sequence: CASGPYSFREKYCGGNTIYF. In DNA, the CDR3 is TGTGCTAGTGGTCCCTATTCGTTCCGGGAAAAATACTGCGGGGGAAACACCATATATTTT.

The chain links TRBV28 to TRBJ2-3; 8 bases line up with TRBD1. Germline V gene lookup returns CDR1 MDHEN and CDR2 SYDVKM. There are 14 residues in the CDR3. The V segment lost 5 bases and the J segment 3 bases; nucleotides outside the gene matches: 4. This chain's CDR3 is CASSIRGRTDTQYF. CDR3 sequence (DNA): TGTGCCAGCAGTATCAGGGGGCGAACAGATACGCAGTATTTT.

The rearrangement joins TRBV28 to TRBJ1-4; the D is unclear. The CDR3 sequence is 12 residues long. Germline V lookup: CDR1 MDHEN, CDR2 SYDVKM. Trimming took off 10 bases at V and 8 bases at J, with 14 bases between the two ends. Here the CDR3 DNA reads TGTGCCAACCGGGAGGACGACGAAAAACTGTTTTTT. It yields the protein CANREDDEKLFF. The full variable domain, completed using reference TRBV28 and TRBJ1-4, is DVKVTQSSRYLVKRTGEKVFLECVQDMDHENMFWYRQDPGLGLRLIYFSYDVKMKEKGDIPEGYSVSREKKERFSLILESASTNQTSMYLCANREDDEKLFFGSGTQLSVL.